This T cell receptor (beta chain) was obtained from a study of blood T cell repertoires in COVID-19. In the study overall: The United States, Italy and Spain provided the acute and convalescent COVID-19 samples.

This clone was seen more than once but under ten times. Trimming removed 3 bases from V and 7 bases from J; junction bases left unmatched: 14. This CDR3 spans 16 amino acids. CDR1 is ENHRY, CDR2 SYGVKD, per germline. In the source study's methods: How many nucleated cells were present was estimated from reference gene primer amplification. Measured with immunoSEQ multiplex PCR; TCRdb has only the in-frame clones, and not every one. D and trimming come from the DNA, and the V and J calls and clone size come from that table. The sample lists about 52,000 clones; roughly 91% were seen once. This chain links TRBV10-3 with TRBJ1-2, with 7 nucleotides matching TRBD1. Sequencing used peripheral blood. The receptor's source is a man older than 75 with active or convalescent COVID-19. CDR3: CAISDSFARGSSGYTF. DNA of the CDR3: TGTGCCATCAGTGACTCTTTTGCCAGGGGGTCGAGTGGCTACACCTTC.